The 25 T cell receptor beta chains given below trace back to one sample, sequenced in a study of cytomegalovirus exposure and HLA in healthy donors. Primers included in the PCR were 60 Vbeta and 13 Jbeta primers. The method was immunoSEQ multiplex PCR; TCRdb's version includes in-frame clones alone and lacks a portion of them. This sample yields around 190,000 clones, of which roughly three quarters are seen a single time; roughly 1.4% belongs to the top ten. Source material: PBMCs. These receptors originate from a woman between 50 and 59 years old in good health and CMV-seronegative.

The V call is TRBV18, the J call TRBJ1-1; 9 bases fit TRBD1. CDR3 length equals 16 residues. Germline lookup yields CDR1 KGHSH and CDR2 LQKENI. The ends lost 6 bases at V and 1 base at J; junction bases unmatched: 9. The CDR3 reads CASSSGQGRSNTEAFF. CDR3 bases: TGTGCCAGCTCCTCGGGACAGGGAAGGTCGAACACTGAAGCTTTCTTT.

This rearrangement joins TRBV7-9 to TRBJ2-7, with 7 bases that match TRBD1. The J segment lost 4 bases and the V segment lost 5 bases, leaving 11 bases of the junction unmatched. Germline assignment: CDR1 SEHNR and CDR2 FQNEAQ (reference sequence). CDR3 length: 15 amino acids. DNA for the CDR3: TGTGCCAGCAGCCTGCCGGGACAGCCCTTATACGAGCAGTACTTC. Amino acid sequence: CASSLPGQPLYEQYF.

This clone was seen only a few times. The rearrangement uses TRBV6-5 and TRBJ1-5; 9 bases align to TRBD1. V lost 2 bases and J lost 6; bases outside the gene matches: 2. The germline CDR1 and CDR2 sequences are MNHEY and SVGAGI. The CDR3 length is 14 residues. CDR3 in amino acids: CASSYGTGSQPQHF. CDR3 nucleotide sequence: TGTGCCAGCAGTTACGGGACAGGGTCTCAGCCCCAGCATTTT.

The genes are TRBV6-5 and TRBJ2-3, with a tentative D call TRBD2 (5 bases). Trimming removed 6 bases at V and 6 bases at J, with 10 bases between. This CDR3 comprises 12 residues. From germline, CDR1 is MNHEY and CDR2 SVGAGI. The CDR3 region is CASSRGGDTQYF. CDR3 DNA: TGTGCCAGCAGCCGGGGTGGTGATACGCAGTATTTT.

The chain links TRBV28 to TRBJ2-2; D is undetermined. The germline V gene encodes CDR1 MDHEN and CDR2 SYDVKM. Deletions cut 3 bases from V and 0 bases from J, with 5 bases between. This CDR3 spans 14 amino acids. The CDR3 nucleotides are TGTGCCAGCAGTTTCGGTCCGAACACCGGGGAGCTGTTTTTT. This encodes CASSFGPNTGELFF.

This chain joins TRBV5-1 and TRBJ2-7; D possibly corresponds to TRBD1 (5 bases). This CDR3 region has 16 residues. Germline CDR1 reads SGHRS; CDR2 reads YFSETQ. The ends were cut back, 3 bases at V and 2 bases at J, with 18 bases in the middle. This CDR3 is CASSWTLQAPTYEQYF. CDR3 bases: TGCGCCAGCAGCTGGACCTTACAGGCGCCCACCTACGAGCAGTACTTC.

This clone was detected many times. This chain's CDR3 is CASGLPLREAFF. In DNA form, the CDR3 reads TGTGCTAGTGGTTTGCCCCTGAGAGAAGCTTTCTTT. This sequence joins TRBV12-5 and TRBJ1-1; D gene unclear. This CDR3 region has 12 residues. Trimming took off 2 bases at V and 8 bases at J, with 9 bases between the two ends. The germline V gene has CDR1 LGHNT and CDR2 FRNRAP.

Turning to this clone: The germline gene is not matched at one end of the junction; a read error may be the cause. The genes are TRBV7-7 and TRBJ2-5, with 8 bases that match TRBD1. This CDR3 is 15 amino acids long. Germline V lookup: CDR1 SSHAT, CDR2 FNYEAQ (reference sequence). CDR3 nucleotides: TGTGCTAGCAGCTTGGACAGGGACCGCCAAGAGACCCAGTACTTC. Its protein product is CASSLDRDRQETQYF.

This clone has only a few counts. This chain links TRBV11-1 with TRBJ2-1, with 8 bases fitting TRBD2. The V gene's germline CDR1 is SGHAT and CDR2 FQDESV (reference sequence). This CDR3 is built from 18 residues. V shed 1 base and J 0 bases; nucleotides not matched to a gene: 8. As DNA, the CDR3 is TGTGCCAGCAGCTTAGGCACCGGGACTAGGAGCTCCTACAATGAGCAGTTCTTC. It is translated as CASSLGTGTRSSYNEQFF.

This chain joins TRBV25-1 and TRBJ2-1, with 10 bases aligning to TRBD2. Trimming removed 6 bases from V and 12 bases from J; junction bases left unmatched: 20. This CDR3 spans 17 amino acids. Germline values: CDR1 MGHDK, CDR2 SYGVNS. The CDR3 bases are TGTGCCAGCAGGGAGGGACCCTTTGAGCGGGAGGGCCAGGGGCAGTTCTTC. Amino acids: CASREGPFEREGQGQFF.

This clone was seen once. The chain links TRBV28 to TRBJ2-7; D is perhaps TRBD1 (6 bases). The germline gives CDR1 MDHEN, CDR2 SYDVKM. The V end lost 10 bases, the J end lost 2 bases, and 18 bases lay between the germline ends. The CDR3 totals 14 residues. For the CDR3, the DNA is TGTGCCATCAAGGGGGACCATCAAACCTACGAGCAGTACTTC. Translated, it gives CAIKGDHQTYEQYF.

The rearrangement links TRBV28 to TRBJ1-1; TRBD1 is a possible D gene (6 bases). Trimming cost V 3 bases and J 1 base, with 12 bases left between them. In germline, CDR1 is MDHEN, CDR2 SYDVKM. This CDR3 has 15 amino acids. In DNA, the CDR3 is TGTGCCAGCAGTTTCTCACAGGGTTGGAACACTGAAGCTTTCTTT. Protein product: CASSFSQGWNTEAFF.

V and J are TRBV5-1 and TRBJ1-1, with D perhaps matching TRBD1 (5 bases). The germline CDR1 and CDR2 sequences are SGHRS and YFSETQ. Trimming took off 1 base at V and 3 bases at J, with 7 bases between the two ends. This CDR3 region has 13 residues. For the CDR3, the DNA is TGCGCCAGCAGCTTGAAAGGGGACACTGAAGCTTTCTTT. It translates to CASSLKGDTEAFF.

The V and J genes are TRBV12-5 and TRBJ1-2; D is unclear. The germline gives CDR1 LGHNT, CDR2 FRNRAP. The CDR3 extends over 15 amino acids. Trimming shortened V by 5 bases and J by 0 bases, and 13 bases separated the two germline ends. CDR3 DNA: TGTGCTAGTGGTAAAACAAGACTTACTAACTATGGCTACACCTTC. It specifies CASGKTRLTNYGYTF.

The V call is TRBV7-2, the J call TRBJ1-6; 7 bases agree with TRBD1. The CDR3 has 12 amino acids. Germline CDR1 SGHTA, CDR2 FQGNSA. V lost 4 bases and J lost 17; bases outside the gene matches: 8. This CDR3 reads CASSSGTVVFHF. The CDR3 bases are TGTGCCAGCAGCTCCGGGACAGTTGTTTTCCACTTT.

This clone was seen only a few times. V gene TRBV4-2 combines with J gene TRBJ2-2; TRBD2 matches at 7 bases. This CDR3 contains 15 residues. Germline values: CDR1 LGHNA, CDR2 YNFKEQ. J was trimmed by 1 base and V by 7 bases; bases with no gene match: 6. The CDR3 DNA sequence: TGTGCCAGCAAAGGAGCGGGGTTGAACACCGGGGAGCTGTTTTTT. This encodes CASKGAGLNTGELFF.

The V call is TRBV7-8, the J call TRBJ1-2; 7 bases are a match to TRBD1. The CDR3 sequence is 12 residues long. V was pared by 5 bases and J by 8 bases, with 5 bases of the junction left unmatched. Germline assignment: CDR1 SGHVS and CDR2 FQNEAQ. The CDR3 loop reads CASSPVGGGYTF. CDR3 DNA sequence: TGTGCCAGCAGCCCGGTAGGGGGCGGCTACACCTTC.

The rearrangement links TRBV5-1 to TRBJ2-7, with TRBD1 as a possible D gene (6 bases). V was trimmed by 2 bases and J by 1 base, leaving 10 bases between them. In germline, CDR1 is SGHRS, CDR2 YFSETQ. This CDR3 has 14 residues. The DNA for the CDR3 is TGCGCCAGCAGCTTCACAGGGTCTTCCTACGAGCAGTACTTC. It codes for CASSFTGSSYEQYF.

The chain joins TRBV5-5 to TRBJ1-2; D unresolved. With 4 bases removed from V and 3 bases from J, the gap between germline ends came to 22 bases. CDR3 length equals 17 residues. CDR1 and CDR2 (germline): SGHKS, YYEKEE (reference sequence). The CDR3 region is CASSPGPRFFGYYGYTF. The CDR3 DNA reads TGTGCCAGCAGCCCGGGTCCTCGGTTTTTCGGGTACTATGGCTACACCTTC.

The gene calls are TRBV9 and TRBJ1-2; tentative D call: TRBD1 (6 bases). The CDR3 sequence is 17 residues long. In germline, CDR1 is SGDLS, CDR2 YYNGEE. Deletions cut 0 bases from V and 4 bases from J, with 19 bases between. The CDR3 DNA follows: TGTGCCAGCAGCGTAGCTCTTTCGACAGGCGGGAGCTATGGCTACACCTTC. Its protein is CASSVALSTGGSYGYTF. Combining the CDR3 with reference TRBV9 and TRBJ1-2 gives the whole variable domain DSGVTQTPKHLITATGQRVTLRCSPRSGDLSVYWYQQSLDQGLQFLIQYYNGEERAKGNILERFSAQQFPDLHSELNLSSLELGDSALYFCASSVALSTGGSYGYTFGSGTRLTVV.

The CDR3 is CASSPPTDDNEQFF. Written as DNA, the CDR3 is TGCGCCAGCAGCCCCCCGACAGACGACAATGAGCAGTTCTTC. The rearrangement joins TRBV5-1 to TRBJ2-1, with D possibly TRBD1 on 5 matching bases. V lost 4 bases, J lost 5 bases, and 13 bases lay in between. Germline values: CDR1 SGHRS, CDR2 YFSETQ. CDR3 length equals 14 residues.

This clone was observed a handful of times. The V gene is TRBV6-1, the J gene TRBJ2-7; 11 nucleotides agree with TRBD1. After removal of 6 bases from V and 4 bases from J, the junction contained 5 bases not matched to a gene. CDR3 length equals 14 residues. CDR1 is MNHNS and CDR2 is SASEGT in the germline V gene. The CDR3 loop reads CASRRGQGVYEQYF. The CDR3 nucleotides read TGTGCCAGCAGAAGGGGACAGGGGGTGTACGAGCAGTACTTC.

V and J are TRBV29-1 and TRBJ1-5; D ambiguous. Trimming took off 4 bases at V and 6 bases at J, with 10 bases between the two ends. The CDR3 covers 12 residues. From germline, CDR1 is SQVTM and CDR2 ANQGSEA. For the CDR3, the DNA is TGCAGCGTTGCAGACGGAGGTCAGCCCCAGCATTTT. Translated: CSVADGGQPQHF.

The V call is TRBV9, the J call TRBJ2-7, with a weak D call TRBD2 (6 bases). Germline V gene sequence: CDR1 SGDLS, CDR2 YYNGEE. Trimming removed 5 bases at V and 0 bases at J, with 21 bases between. CDR3 length equals 17 residues. The CDR3 DNA follows: TGTGCCAGCAGTCATGGGGGAGGCGGGTTAAGCTCCTACGAGCAGTACTTC. This codes for CASSHGGGGLSSYEQYF.

This chain uses TRBV28 with TRBJ1-5, with D possibly matching TRBD1 (5 bases). With 5 bases removed from V and 0 bases from J, the gap between germline ends came to 17 bases. This CDR3 has 17 residues. CDR1 and CDR2 from the germline V gene are MDHEN and SYDVKM. For the CDR3, the DNA is TGTGCCAGCAGTCCCCGCGGAAGGGGATATAGCAATCAGCCCCAGCATTTT. It yields the protein CASSPRGRGYSNQPQHF.